This TCR beta chain is drawn from a study of cytomegalovirus exposure and HLA in healthy donors. Study observations and caveats: Roughly even sequencing depth across donors was the assumption behind the presence/absence analyses. CMV serostatus was the sole immune exposure data available. Some V segments, including TRBV6-2 and TRBV6-3, were excluded as indistinguishable.

V was pared by 5 bases and J by 7 bases, with 18 bases of the junction left unmatched. Looked up from germline, CDR1 is SGHTA and CDR2 is FQGTGA. The CDR3 has 19 residues. The sample holds one count of this clone. Its antigen is as yet unknown. PCR involved 60 Vbeta and 13 Jbeta primers. The repertoire was sequenced with immunoSEQ multiplex PCR; TCRdb's copy has only in-frame clones and lacks some. Of roughly 200,000 clones in the sample, about 70% were seen once. The receptor was derived from a woman in her 30s in good health and CMV-seronegative. This chain links TRBV7-3 with TRBJ2-1; 12 bases are a match to TRBD2. Sequencing was performed on PBMCs. CDR3 loop: CASSQAGRETSGRWNEQFF. Written as DNA, the CDR3 is TGTGCCAGCAGCCAAGCGGGGCGGGAGACTAGCGGGAGATGGAATGAGCAGTTCTTC. The full variable domain, with the rest looked up from reference TRBV7-3 and TRBJ2-1, is GAGVSQTPSNKVTEKGKYVELRCDPISGHTALYWYRQSLGQGPEFLIYFQGTGAADDSGLPNDRFFAVRPEGSVSTLKIQRTERGDSAVYLCASSQAGRETSGRWNEQFFGPGTRLTVL.